The clone carrying this TCR beta chain was detected ten times or more. What it binds is unknown. Germline assignment: CDR1 SGHTA and CDR2 FQGNSA. The V end lost 5 bases, the J end lost 9 bases, and 19 bases lay between the germline ends. This CDR3 spans 15 amino acids. These data originate in a study of T-cell reconstitution after alpha-beta-depleted transplantation in children. Findings and limits, study-wide: Diversity of TCRbeta at day 60 was high in some patients, arising from surviving recipient T cells and thymic progenitors. The study reportedly traced alpha-beta T cells about two months after transplant to several hundred expanded graft clones. When one year had passed after transplant, most T-cell counts and diversity came from newly produced T cells.

The library targeted TCRbeta and was prepared with unique molecular identifiers. From the PCR reads, TCRdb called clonotypes with MiXCR, one entry per CDR3 protein. The data show about 180,000 distinct CDR3 sequences, around 10% seen once. This clonotype was sampled from a boy younger than 10 with acute myeloid leukemia, due to receive a stem cell transplant. The chain recombines TRBV7-2 with TRBJ2-2; D is tentatively TRBD1 or TRBD2 (5 bases each). Here the sequenced sample was PBMCs, taken before TCRalphabeta/CD19-depleted stem cell transplant. CDR3 sequence reads: CASSPRRGVPRELFF. DNA for the CDR3: TGTGCCAGCAGCCCCAGGCGAGGGGTCCCCAGGGAGCTGTTTTTT.